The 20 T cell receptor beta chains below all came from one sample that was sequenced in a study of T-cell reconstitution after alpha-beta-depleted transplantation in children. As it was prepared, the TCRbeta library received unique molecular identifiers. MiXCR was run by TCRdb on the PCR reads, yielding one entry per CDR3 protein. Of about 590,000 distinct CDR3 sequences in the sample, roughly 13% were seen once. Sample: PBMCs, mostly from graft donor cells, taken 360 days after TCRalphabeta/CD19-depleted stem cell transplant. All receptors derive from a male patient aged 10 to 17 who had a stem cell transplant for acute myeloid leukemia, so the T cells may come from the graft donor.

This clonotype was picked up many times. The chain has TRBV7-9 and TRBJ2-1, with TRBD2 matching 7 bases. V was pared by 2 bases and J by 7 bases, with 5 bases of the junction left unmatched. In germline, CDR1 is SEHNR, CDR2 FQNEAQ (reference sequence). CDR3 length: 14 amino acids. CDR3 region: CASSLSLSGNEQFF. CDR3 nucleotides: TGTGCCAGCAGCTTATCCCTTAGCGGGAATGAGCAGTTCTTC.

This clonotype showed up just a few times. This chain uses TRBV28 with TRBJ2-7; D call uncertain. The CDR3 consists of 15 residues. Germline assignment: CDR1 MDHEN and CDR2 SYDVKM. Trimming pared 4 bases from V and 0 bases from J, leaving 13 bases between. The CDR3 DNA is TGTGCCAGCAGTTCCCCGCGACTTCTCTCCTACGAGCAGTACTTC. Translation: CASSSPRLLSYEQYF.

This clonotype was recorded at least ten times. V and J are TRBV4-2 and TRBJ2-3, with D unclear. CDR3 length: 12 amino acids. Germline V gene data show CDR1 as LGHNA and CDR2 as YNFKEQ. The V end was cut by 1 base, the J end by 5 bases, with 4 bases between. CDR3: CASSQVQDTQYF. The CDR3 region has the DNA TGTGCCAGCAGCCAAGTCCAAGATACGCAGTATTTT.

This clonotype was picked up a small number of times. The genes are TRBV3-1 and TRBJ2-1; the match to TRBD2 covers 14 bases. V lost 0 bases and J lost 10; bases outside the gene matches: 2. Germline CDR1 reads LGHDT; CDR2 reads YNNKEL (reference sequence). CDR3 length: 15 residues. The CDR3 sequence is CASSQEGLAGEEQFF. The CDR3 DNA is TGTGCCAGCAGCCAAGAGGGACTAGCGGGAGAAGAGCAGTTCTTC.

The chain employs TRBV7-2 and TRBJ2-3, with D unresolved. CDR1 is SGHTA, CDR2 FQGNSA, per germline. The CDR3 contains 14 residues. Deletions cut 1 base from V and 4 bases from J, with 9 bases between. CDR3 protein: CASSLGGPADTQYF. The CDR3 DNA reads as TGTGCCAGCAGCTTAGGGGGTCCCGCAGATACGCAGTATTTT. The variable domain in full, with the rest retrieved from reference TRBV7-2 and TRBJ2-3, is GAGVSQSPSNKVTEKGKDVELRCDPISGHTALYWYRQSLGQGLEFLIYFQGNSAPDKSGLPSDRFSAERTGGSVSTLTIQRTQQEDSAVYLCASSLGGPADTQYFGPGTRLTVL.

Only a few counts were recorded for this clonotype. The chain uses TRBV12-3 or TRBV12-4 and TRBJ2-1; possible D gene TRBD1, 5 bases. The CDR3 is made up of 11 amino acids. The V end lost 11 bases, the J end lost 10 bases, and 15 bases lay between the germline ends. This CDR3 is CAGATMTEQFF. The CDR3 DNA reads TGTGCCGGGGCGACCATGACAGAGCAGTTCTTC.

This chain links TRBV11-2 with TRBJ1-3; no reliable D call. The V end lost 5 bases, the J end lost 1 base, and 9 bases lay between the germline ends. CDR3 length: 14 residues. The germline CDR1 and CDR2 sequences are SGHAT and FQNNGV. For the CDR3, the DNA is TGTGCCAGCAGCCCGCAGCCTTCTGGAAACACCATATATTTT. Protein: CASSPQPSGNTIYF.

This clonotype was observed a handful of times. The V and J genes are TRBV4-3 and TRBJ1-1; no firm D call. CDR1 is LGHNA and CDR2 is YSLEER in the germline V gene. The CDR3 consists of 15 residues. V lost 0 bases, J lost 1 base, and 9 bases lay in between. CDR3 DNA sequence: TGCGCCAGCAGCCAAGATAGGGTAGAGAACACTGAAGCTTTCTTT. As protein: CASSQDRVENTEAFF.

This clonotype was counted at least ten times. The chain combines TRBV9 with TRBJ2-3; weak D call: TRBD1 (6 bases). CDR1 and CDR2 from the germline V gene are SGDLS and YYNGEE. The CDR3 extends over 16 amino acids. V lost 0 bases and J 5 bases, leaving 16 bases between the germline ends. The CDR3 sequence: CASSVGLGAGRDTQYF. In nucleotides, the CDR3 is TGTGCCAGCAGCGTAGGTTTGGGGGCTGGTCGAGATACGCAGTATTTT.

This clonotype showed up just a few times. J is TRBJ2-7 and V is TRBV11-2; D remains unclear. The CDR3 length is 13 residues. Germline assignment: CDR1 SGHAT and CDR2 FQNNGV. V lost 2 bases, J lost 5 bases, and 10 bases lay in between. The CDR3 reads CASSLYPTHEQYF. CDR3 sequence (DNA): TGTGCCAGCAGCTTATACCCCACACACGAGCAGTACTTC. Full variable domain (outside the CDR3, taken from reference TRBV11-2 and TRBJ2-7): EAGVAQSPRYKIIEKRQSVAFWCNPISGHATLYWYQQILGQGPKLLIQFQNNGVVDDSQLPKDRFSAERLKGVDSTLKIQPAKLEDSAVYLCASSLYPTHEQYFGPGTRLTVT.

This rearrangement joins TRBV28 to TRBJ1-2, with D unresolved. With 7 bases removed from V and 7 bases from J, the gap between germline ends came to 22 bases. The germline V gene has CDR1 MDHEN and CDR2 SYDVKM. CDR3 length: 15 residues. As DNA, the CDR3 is TGTGCCAGCACCCCACCGGCACTCAATAAGCGTGGCTACACCTTC. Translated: CASTPPALNKRGYTF.

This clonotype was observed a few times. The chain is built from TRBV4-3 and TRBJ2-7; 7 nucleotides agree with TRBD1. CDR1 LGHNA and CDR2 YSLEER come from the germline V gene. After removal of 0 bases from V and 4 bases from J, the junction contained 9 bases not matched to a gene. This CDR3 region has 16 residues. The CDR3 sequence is CASSQDPLTGSYEQYF. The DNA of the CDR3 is TGCGCCAGCAGCCAAGATCCCCTGACAGGGTCGTACGAGCAGTACTTC.

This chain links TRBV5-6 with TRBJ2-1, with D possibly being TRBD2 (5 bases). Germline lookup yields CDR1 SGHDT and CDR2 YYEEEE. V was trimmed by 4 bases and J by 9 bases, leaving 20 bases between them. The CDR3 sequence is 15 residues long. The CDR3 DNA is TGTGCCAGCAGCCCCCTGGGAGCGGAGTACGGTGAGCAGTTCTTC. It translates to CASSPLGAEYGEQFF. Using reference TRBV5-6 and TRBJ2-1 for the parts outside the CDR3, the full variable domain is DAGVTQSPTHLIKTRGQQVTLRCSPKSGHDTVSWYQQALGQGPQFIFQYYEEEERQRGNFPDRFSGHQFPNYSSELNVNALLLGDSALYLCASSPLGAEYGEQFFGPGTRLTVL.

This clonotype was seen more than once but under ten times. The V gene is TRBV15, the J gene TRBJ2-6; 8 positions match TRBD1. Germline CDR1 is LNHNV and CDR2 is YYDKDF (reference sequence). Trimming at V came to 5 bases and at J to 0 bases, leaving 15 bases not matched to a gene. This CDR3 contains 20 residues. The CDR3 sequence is CATSHRLWTGLSSGANVLTF. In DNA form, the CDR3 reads TGTGCCACCAGCCACCGCCTATGGACAGGGCTTAGCTCTGGGGCCAACGTCCTGACTTTC.

In DNA, the CDR3 is TGTGCCAGCAGCTTGGAGGAGGGGGCCACTTACGAGCAGTACTTC. Its translation: CASSLEEGATYEQYF. This chain joins TRBV7-2 and TRBJ2-7, with TRBD1 as a possible D gene (7 bases). The CDR3 sequence is 15 residues long. Germline assignment: CDR1 SGHTA and CDR2 FQGNSA. V lost 3 bases to trimming and J lost 4 bases, with 16 bases between them.

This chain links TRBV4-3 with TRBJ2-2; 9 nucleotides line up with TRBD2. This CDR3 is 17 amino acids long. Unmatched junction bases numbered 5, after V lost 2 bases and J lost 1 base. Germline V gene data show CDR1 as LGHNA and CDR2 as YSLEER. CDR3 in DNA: TGCGCCAGCAGCCAACCTATAGCGGGAGTGAACACCGGGGAGCTGTTTTTT. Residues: CASSQPIAGVNTGELFF.

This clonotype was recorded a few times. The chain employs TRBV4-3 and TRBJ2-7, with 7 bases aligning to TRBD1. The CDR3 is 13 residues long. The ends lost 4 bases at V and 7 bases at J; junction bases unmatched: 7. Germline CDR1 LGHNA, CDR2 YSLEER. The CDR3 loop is CASSPGQVGEQYF. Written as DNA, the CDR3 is TGCGCCAGCAGCCCCGGACAGGTAGGGGAGCAGTACTTC.

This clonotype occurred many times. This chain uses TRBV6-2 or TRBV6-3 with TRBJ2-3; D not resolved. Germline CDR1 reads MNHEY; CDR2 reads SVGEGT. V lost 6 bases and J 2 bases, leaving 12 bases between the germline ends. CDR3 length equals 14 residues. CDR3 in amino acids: CASSPIGLTDTQYF. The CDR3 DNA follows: TGTGCCAGCAGCCCTATCGGTCTCACAGATACGCAGTATTTT.

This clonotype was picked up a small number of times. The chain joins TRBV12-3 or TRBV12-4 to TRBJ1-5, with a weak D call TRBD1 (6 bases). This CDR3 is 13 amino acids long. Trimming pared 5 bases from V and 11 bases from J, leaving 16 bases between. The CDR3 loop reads CASSTTGYKAQHF. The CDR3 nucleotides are TGTGCCAGCAGTACTACAGGGTATAAGGCCCAGCATTTT.

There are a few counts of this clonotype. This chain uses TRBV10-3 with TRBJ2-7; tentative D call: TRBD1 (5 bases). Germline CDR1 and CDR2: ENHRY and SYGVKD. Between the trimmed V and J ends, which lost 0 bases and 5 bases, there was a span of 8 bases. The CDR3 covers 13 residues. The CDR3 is CAISESRGNEQYF. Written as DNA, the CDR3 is TGTGCCATCAGTGAGTCTAGGGGAAACGAGCAGTACTTC.